The 27 T cell receptor beta chains below come from one sample, sequenced in a study of T cells in Graves' hyperthyroidism and ophthalmopathy (dated by TCRdb to the late 2010s). Library preparation employed multiplex PCR. The sample was run on an Illumina HiSeq 2000. TCR beta CDR3 regions were amplified from RNA transcripts. For the first round of RT-PCR on the TCR CDR3, the HTBI primer set was used together with the Qiagen OneStep RT-PCR kit. TCRdb passed the public sequencing reads through fastp at Q25 and MiXCR, retaining productive beta sequences. Under each unique CDR3 protein, matching rows form one entry showing the most common genes and DNA. The table for this sample lists hundreds of thousands of distinct CDR3 sequences; 16% of them were counted only once. Of the sample, 25% to 30% falls within the top ten clones. The sequencing input was blood. The source is a woman younger than 35 with Graves' ophthalmopathy.

This clonotype came up many times. This CDR3 reads CASSFLNWREAYEQYF. CDR3 DNA: TGTGCCAGCAGTTTCTTGAACTGGAGGGAGGCCTACGAGCAGTACTTC. The rearrangement joins TRBV6-2 or TRBV6-3 to TRBJ2-7; maybe TRBD2 (6 bases). This CDR3 is built from 16 residues. Trimming left V 4 bases short and J 2 bases short, with 18 bases between. Germline CDR1 is MNHEY and CDR2 is SVGEGT.

Ten or more counts support this clonotype. V and J are TRBV5-1 and TRBJ1-1; 9 bases are shared with TRBD1. Germline CDR1 is SGHRS and CDR2 is YFSETQ. CDR3 length equals 15 residues. V shed 4 bases and J 0 bases; nucleotides not matched to a gene: 4. CDR3 region: CASSGGQGVNTEAFF. The CDR3 DNA follows: TGCGCCAGCAGCGGGGGACAGGGCGTGAACACTGAAGCTTTCTTT.

This clonotype was observed many times. The rearrangement uses TRBV7-9 and TRBJ2-1; 10 positions match TRBD2. Germline lookup yields CDR1 SEHNR and CDR2 FQNEAQ (reference sequence). The CDR3 covers 15 residues. J lost 4 bases, V lost 6 bases, and 6 bases had no gene match. This chain's CDR3 is CASRFSGGAYNEQFF. Here the CDR3 DNA reads TGTGCCAGCAGATTCAGCGGGGGGGCATACAATGAGCAGTTCTTC.

In its sample, this clonotype was seen many times. The CDR3 is CASSVGGTDETQYF. As DNA, the CDR3 is TGTGCCAGCAGCGTAGGAGGGACAGACGAGACCCAGTACTTC. This chain joins TRBV9 and TRBJ2-5, with 7 nucleotides matching TRBD1. Germline CDR1 and CDR2: SGDLS and YYNGEE. This CDR3 contains 14 residues. V shed 0 bases, J shed 5 bases, and the junction held 4 bases outside the gene matches.

This clonotype has at least ten counts. The J gene is TRBJ1-1, the V gene TRBV28; D perhaps matches TRBD1 (5 bases). Germline V gives CDR1 MDHEN, CDR2 SYDVKM. The CDR3 extends over 14 amino acids. V was trimmed by 2 bases and J by 5 bases, leaving 12 bases between them. The CDR3 coding sequence is TGTGCCAGCAGTTTAAGGCAGGGTTCGACTGAAGCTTTCTTT. It yields the protein CASSLRQGSTEAFF.

V is TRBV7-6 and J is TRBJ2-7, with D unclear. Germline CDR1 SGHVS, CDR2 FNYEAQ. The CDR3 is 14 amino acids. Trimming removed 0 bases at V and 3 bases at J, with 9 bases between. As DNA, the CDR3 is TGTGCCAGCAGCTTAGCTGGGTTGGTCTACGAGCAGTACTTC. This codes for CASSLAGLVYEQYF.

This clonotype was seen ten or more times. The rearrangement uses TRBV6-5 and TRBJ1-2; possibly TRBD1 for D (6 bases). The CDR3 has 14 residues. Germline lookup yields CDR1 MNHEY and CDR2 SVGAGI. The V end was cut by 2 bases, the J end by 4 bases, with 11 bases between. CDR3 coding DNA: TGTGCCAGCAGTTACGCAGGGGAGGTCTATGGCTACACCTTC. Its protein is CASSYAGEVYGYTF.

This clonotype was recorded at least ten times. The chain carries TRBV29-1 and TRBJ1-2; TRBD1 aligns across 8 bases. The CDR3 covers 12 residues. Germline lookup yields CDR1 SQVTM and CDR2 ANQGSEA. V lost 3 bases to trimming and J lost 7 bases; unmatched junction nucleotides: 4. The CDR3 here is CSVDDRGSGYTF. The CDR3, as DNA: TGCAGCGTTGACGACAGGGGAAGTGGCTACACCTTC.

This clonotype was detected many times. The chain carries TRBV5-1 and TRBJ1-1; 7 bases are a match to TRBD1. Trimming cost V 4 bases and J 5 bases; bases outside gene matches: 8. The CDR3 covers 14 residues. Germline assignment: CDR1 SGHRS and CDR2 YFSETQ. DNA for the CDR3: TGCGCCAGCAGCCTTGGGACAGCAAGGACTGAAGCTTTCTTT. It encodes CASSLGTARTEAFF.

This clonotype appeared many times. The chain couples TRBV6-1 to TRBJ2-4; no clear D. V was cut by 8 bases and J by 3 bases, with 23 bases left in between. CDR1 and CDR2 from the germline V gene are MNHNS and SASEGT. The CDR3 has 17 residues. The CDR3 loop is CASLAVGYGIGKNIQYF. The CDR3 DNA is TGTGCCAGCTTGGCGGTGGGGTACGGTATAGGCAAAAACATTCAGTACTTC.

There are many counts of this clonotype. The rearrangement uses TRBV19 and TRBJ2-7; 9 bases agree with TRBD2. Losses at the gene ends were 5 bases for V and 2 bases for J; bases not matched to a gene: 7. The V gene's germline CDR1 is LNHDA and CDR2 SQIVND (reference sequence). There are 15 residues in the CDR3. The CDR3 nucleotides read TGTGCCAGTAGTTCAGCGGGGGGACGTACCTACGAGCAGTACTTC. Protein: CASSSAGGRTYEQYF.

This clonotype was seen a handful of times. A much larger clonotype is one base distant, so this may be a read error. This chain uses TRBV20-1 with TRBJ2-1, with D unresolved. Germline values: CDR1 DFQATT, CDR2 SNEGSKA (reference sequence). The CDR3 runs 14 residues. Trimming removed 1 base from V and 0 bases from J, with 7 bases in between. The chain's CDR3 is CSARARSSYNEQFF. In DNA, the CDR3 is TGCAGTGCTAGAGCGAGGAGCTCCTACAATGAGCAGTTCTTC.

In its sample, this clonotype was seen many times. The V and J genes are TRBV5-4 and TRBJ1-2; D possibly corresponds to TRBD1 (5 bases). Trimming shortened V by 5 bases and J by 6 bases, and 14 bases separated the two germline ends. Germline V lookup: CDR1 SGHNT, CDR2 YYREEE (reference sequence). The CDR3 spans 13 residues. CDR3 sequence reads: CASSQPTGDGYTF. The CDR3 nucleotides read TGTGCCAGCAGTCAACCGACGGGGGATGGCTACACCTTC.

This clonotype was seen at least ten times. The chain employs TRBV2 and TRBJ1-2; TRBD1 matches at 7 bases. The CDR3 spans 14 residues. V shed 6 bases, J shed 2 bases, and the junction held 6 bases outside the gene matches. Germline values: CDR1 SNHLY, CDR2 FYNNEI. This CDR3 reads CASRGQVINYGYTF. The DNA for the CDR3 is TGTGCCAGCAGAGGACAGGTTATAAACTATGGCTACACCTTC.

This clonotype was recorded many times. The chain has TRBV7-3 and TRBJ2-1, with TRBD2 matching over 8 bases. CDR1 and CDR2 from the germline V gene are SGHTA and FQGTGA. The CDR3 is made up of 16 amino acids. Unmatched junction bases numbered 11, after V lost 5 bases and J lost 5 bases. CDR3 sequence reads: CASSLRSAGGNNEQFF. CDR3 DNA: TGTGCCAGCAGCCTCCGTTCGGCGGGAGGAAACAATGAGCAGTTCTTC.

A few counts support this clonotype. This chain uses TRBV20-1 with TRBJ2-3; maybe TRBD2 (5 bases). V lost 2 bases and J lost 10, with 13 bases in between. This CDR3 has 12 amino acids. CDR1 is DFQATT and CDR2 is SNEGSKA in the germline V gene (reference sequence). The CDR3: CSARHPSRAQYF. Written as DNA, the CDR3 is TGCAGTGCTAGACACCCTAGCCGTGCGCAGTATTTT.

This clonotype was detected ten times or more. The rearrangement uses TRBV2 and TRBJ1-1; no clear D gene. The V and J ends lost 7 bases and 4 bases respectively, with 19 bases between them. This CDR3 comprises 15 residues. Germline V CDR1 and CDR2: SNHLY, FYNNEI. CDR3 sequence: CASKWDKGLGTEAFF. For the CDR3, the DNA is TGTGCCAGCAAGTGGGATAAGGGCCTGGGCACTGAAGCTTTCTTT.

This clonotype was seen at least ten times. The chain is built from TRBV19 and TRBJ2-1; 10 bases line up with TRBD2. This CDR3 is built from 16 residues. CDR1 and CDR2 from the germline V gene are LNHDA and SQIVND (reference sequence). V shed 2 bases and J 6 bases; nucleotides not matched to a gene: 7. CDR3 residues: CASSILAGVGSNEQFF. The CDR3 DNA follows: TGTGCCAGTAGTATACTAGCGGGAGTAGGGTCCAATGAGCAGTTCTTC.

As regards this clonotype: Given a much more abundant clone one base away, this may be a read error. The rearrangement uses TRBV18 and TRBJ2-1, with TRBD1 as a possible D gene (6 bases). The CDR3 consists of 13 residues. Per germline, CDR1 KGHSH and CDR2 LQKENI. V shed 2 bases and J shed 10 bases, with 12 bases lying between them. For the CDR3, the DNA is TGTGCCAGCTCACCAGGGACAATCTACGAGCAGTTCTTC. It codes for CASSPGTIYEQFF.

In this sample, this clonotype turned up a few times. J is TRBJ2-7 and V is TRBV12-3 or TRBV12-4, with D possibly being TRBD1 or TRBD2 (5 bases each). V was shortened by 5 bases and J by 3 bases, with 17 bases between the two germline ends. The length of the CDR3 is 15 residues. The CDR3 DNA reads as TGTGCCAGCAGTGGAACACGGGACCCATACTACGAGCAGTACTTC. It specifies CASSGTRDPYYEQYF.

Ten or more counts support this clonotype. For the CDR3, the DNA is TGTGCCAGCAGCTTAGGACTAGCGGGGCCAGATACGCAGTATTTT. This encodes CASSLGLAGPDTQYF. The chain recombines TRBV7-6 with TRBJ2-3; 11 nucleotides line up with TRBD2. CDR1 SGHVS and CDR2 FNYEAQ come from the germline V gene. V trimming: 1 base; J trimming: 4 bases; junction bases outside the gene matches: 1. The CDR3 contains 15 residues.

In its sample, this clonotype was seen many times. The CDR3 nucleotides read TGTGCCAGTAGTATTGGAGGGGGCTACGAGCAGTACTTC. This codes for CASSIGGGYEQYF. This chain connects TRBV19 to TRBJ2-7, with D perhaps matching TRBD1 or TRBD2 (6 bases each). Germline-derived CDR1 and CDR2 are LNHDA and SQIVND (reference sequence). This CDR3 comprises 13 residues. V shed 3 bases and J shed 3 bases, with 9 bases lying between them.

The J gene is TRBJ2-3, the V gene TRBV14, with 9 bases matching TRBD2. Per germline, CDR1 SGHDN and CDR2 FVKESK. V was pared by 3 bases and J by 2 bases, with 21 bases of the junction left unmatched. This CDR3 comprises 21 residues. CDR3: CASSHPTPLSGGWLYTDTQYF. CDR3 coding DNA: TGTGCCAGCAGCCACCCAACACCACTGAGCGGGGGGTGGTTATACACAGATACGCAGTATTTT. The full variable domain, with the rest looked up from reference TRBV14 and TRBJ2-3, is EAGVTQFPSHSVIEKGQTVTLRCDPISGHDNLYWYRRVMGKEIKFLLHFVKESKQDESGMPNNRFLAERTGGTYSTLKVQPAELEDSGVYFCASSHPTPLSGGWLYTDTQYFGPGTRLTVL.

Concerning this clonotype itself: This clone may be a read error of a much larger clone one base away. V gene TRBV7-9 combines with J gene TRBJ2-7, with D possibly being TRBD1 or TRBD2 (5 bases each). The germline V and J ends were trimmed by 5 bases and 6 bases, with 20 bases remaining between them. From germline, CDR1 is SEHNR and CDR2 FQNEAQ (reference sequence). CDR3 length: 15 residues. Here the CDR3 DNA reads TGTGCCAGCAGCCATGGGGACCCGCAGCTCTGCGAGCAGTACTTC. Protein: CASSHGDPQLCEQYF.

This clonotype showed up many times. This sequence joins TRBV6-2 or TRBV6-3 and TRBJ2-7; TRBD1 or TRBD2 may be the D gene (5 bases each). The CDR3 is made up of 15 amino acids. The V end was cut by 2 bases, the J end by 0 bases, with 11 bases between. Germline V gene sequence: CDR1 MNHEY, CDR2 SVGEGT. CDR3 residues: CASSYGPGRSYEQYF. The CDR3 DNA follows: TGTGCCAGCAGTTACGGTCCGGGGCGCTCCTACGAGCAGTACTTC.

In this sample, this clonotype turned up many times. V gene TRBV7-8 combines with J gene TRBJ2-5; 7 nucleotides agree with TRBD1. The V and J ends lost 5 bases and 11 bases, in that order; junction bases with no gene match: 11. CDR1 and CDR2 (germline): SGHVS, FQNEAQ. This CDR3 has 13 residues. In DNA, the CDR3 is TGTGCCAGCAGCGGCCGACAGGGTGGCGGACAGTACTTC. Protein product: CASSGRQGGGQYF. The full variable domain, completed using reference TRBV7-8 and TRBJ2-5, is GAGVSQSPRYKVAKRGQDVALRCDPISGHVSLFWYQQALGQGPEFLTYFQNEAQLDKSGLPSDRFFAERPEGSVSTLKIQRTQQEDSAVYLCASSGRQGGGQYFGPGTRLLVL.

This clonotype was seen more than once but under ten times. This chain links TRBV20-1 with TRBJ2-4, with D unresolved. CDR1 is DFQATT and CDR2 is SNEGSKA in the germline V gene (reference sequence). This CDR3 spans 13 amino acids. V lost 1 base to trimming and J lost 4 bases, with 8 bases between them. The CDR3 coding sequence is TGCAGTGCTAGAGCGGAGAGGAAAAACATTCAGTACTTC. This encodes CSARAERKNIQYF.